What follows describes a single TCR beta chain. The antigen is unknown. This entry is derived from a study of cytomegalovirus exposure and HLA in healthy donors. Although they were nominally healthy when sampled, donors likely had unrecorded immune exposures. A multiplex PCR was run with 60 Vbeta primers and 13 Jbeta primers. Generated by immunoSEQ multiplex PCR, the TCRdb table keeps only in-frame clones and is missing some. The table has around 110,000 clones, 75% to 85% seen once. V lost 5 bases and J lost 3; bases outside the gene matches: 6. The CDR3 is 14 amino acids. The germline gives CDR1 MGHRA, CDR2 YSYEKL. The study's findings and limits: Being productive about 87% or about 30% of the time was typical of most TCR beta V segments in an earlier analysis. DRB1 had the most TCR associations and HLA-C the fewest, a later analysis found, with rates varying by HLA locus.

The chain joins TRBV4-1 to TRBJ2-7; 8 bases fit TRBD1. The sequenced sample consisted of PBMCs. The receptor was derived from a man between 25 and 39 years old in good health and CMV-seropositive. This CDR3 is CASSSGQGDYEQYF. The CDR3 nucleotides are TGCGCCAGCAGCTCCGGACAGGGTGACTACGAGCAGTACTTC.